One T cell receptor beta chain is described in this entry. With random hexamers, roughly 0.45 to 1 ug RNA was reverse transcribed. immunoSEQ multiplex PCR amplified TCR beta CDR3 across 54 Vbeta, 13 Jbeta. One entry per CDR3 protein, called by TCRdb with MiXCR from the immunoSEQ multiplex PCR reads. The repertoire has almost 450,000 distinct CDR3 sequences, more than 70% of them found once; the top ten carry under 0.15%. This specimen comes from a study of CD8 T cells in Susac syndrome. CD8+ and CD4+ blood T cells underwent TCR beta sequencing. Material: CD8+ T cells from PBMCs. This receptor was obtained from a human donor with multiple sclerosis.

The CDR3 nucleotides read TGTGCCAGAGGAGCGTTTTCAGGGGAGCTGTTTTTT. Residues: CARGAFSGELFF. The chain combines TRBV7-9 with TRBJ2-2; D gene ambiguous. The CDR3 runs to 12 residues. Germline V lookup: CDR1 SEHNR, CDR2 FQNEAQ (reference sequence). The germline V and J ends were trimmed by 9 bases and 8 bases, with 13 bases remaining between them.